A selection of T cell receptor beta chains follows, all from one sample in a study of T-cell memory formation after mild COVID-19. From the 5' RACE reads, TCRdb called clonotypes with MiXCR, one entry per CDR3 protein. The sample contains under 200,000 distinct CDR3 sequences, roughly 31% of which appear only once. Specimen: PBMCs or a T cell subset sorted from them (not recorded which). Every receptor here comes from an adult woman who had mild COVID-19 (a few samples of this study predate the infection). Cell type and time point are not known. Each CDR3 is given with its conserved first and last residue. D genes are given only for firm matches. Some rows have no size entry. The others give once, few or many, or a class for an expanded clone.

V gene,J gene,clone size,D gene,CDR3 DNA,CDR3 protein
TRBV11-3,TRBJ2-2,-,-,TGTGCCAGCAGCTTTCCGGGACAGAACACCGGGGAGCTGTTTTTT,CASSFPGQNTGELFF
TRBV18,TRBJ2-1,-,TRBD2,TGTGCCAGCTCCGTAAGCGGGGGGATCAATGAGCAGTTCTTC,CASSVSGGINEQFF
TRBV7-3,TRBJ2-1,few,TRBD2,TGTGCCAGCAGCAACCAGGGACTAGCGGGAGGTGAGCAGTTCTTC,CASSNQGLAGGEQFF
TRBV5-1,TRBJ2-5,-,-,TGCGCCAGCAGGGGACTTCCGGAACAAGCGACCCAGTACTTC,CASRGLPEQATQYF
TRBV4-1,TRBJ2-2,-,TRBD2,TGCGCCAGCAGACCGAGCGGGAGTAACACCGGGGAGCTGTTTTTT,CASRPSGSNTGELFF
TRBV20-1,TRBJ1-1,few,-,TGCAGCCTCTCTCGTGAGGTTTTCGGCACTGAAGCTTTCTTT,CSLSREVFGTEAFF
TRBV10-3,TRBJ2-7,-,TRBD1,TGTGCCATCAGTGAGTCGATGTTTCCGGGACAGAGACCCGAGCAGTACTTC,CAISESMFPGQRPEQYF
TRBV7-2,TRBJ1-5,-,-,TGTGCCAGCAGCTTAGCCAGGGACGTGCCCCAGCATTTT,CASSLARDVPQHF
TRBV4-2,TRBJ2-1,many,-,TGTGCCAGCAGCCACTGGGGGAATGAGCAGTTCTTC,CASSHWGNEQFF
TRBV7-9,TRBJ1-1,many,-,TGTGCCAGCAGCTTATCGGACACTGAAGCTTTCTTT,CASSLSDTEAFF
TRBV6-5,TRBJ2-5,many,-,TGTGCCAGCAGGAACGGAGAGACCCAGTACTTC,CASRNGETQYF
TRBV12-3/TRBV12-4,TRBJ2-3,-,TRBD1,TGTGCCAGCAGCCCGACAGGGCTGGGGGACACAGATACGCAGTATTTT,CASSPTGLGDTDTQYF
TRBV18,TRBJ2-1,-,-,TGTGCCAGCTCGGAGGGGACGGCGGTGATTAATGAGCAGTTCTTC,CASSEGTAVINEQFF
TRBV7-9,TRBJ1-4,few,-,TGTGCCAGCAGCTTCGGGCAGCAAAATGAAAAACTGTTTTTT,CASSFGQQNEKLFF
TRBV20-1,TRBJ2-4,-,-,TGCAGTGGCTCGGACTCCCTAGCCAAAAACATTCAGTACTTC,CSGSDSLAKNIQYF
TRBV6-1,TRBJ2-5,-,TRBD1,TGTGCCAGCAGTGACGGACCGGGACAGAAGTACCAAGAGACCCAGTACTTC,CASSDGPGQKYQETQYF
TRBV29-1,TRBJ1-1,once,-,TGCAGCGTTGCGAGGGACACTGAAGCTTTCTTT,CSVARDTEAFF
TRBV20-1,TRBJ2-3,few,TRBD2,TGCAGTGCTAGAGCCCCTAGCGGGAATACGCAGTATTTT,CSARAPSGNTQYF
TRBV7-3,TRBJ2-3,few,-,TGTGCCAGCAGCCCCCGCTGGGGGGGGCCAACAGATACGCAGTATTTT,CASSPRWGGPTDTQYF
TRBV7-9,TRBJ1-1,-,-,TGTGCCAGCAACAAGGGGGGGGACACTGAAGCTTTCTTT,CASNKGGDTEAFF
TRBV6-2/TRBV6-3,TRBJ1-1,-,-,TGTGCCAGCAGTTACTCGGAAGACGTTGAAGCTTTCTTT,CASSYSEDVEAFF
TRBV5-1,TRBJ1-1,-,-,TGCGCCAGCAGCTTGGATTTTGGGGTGAACACTGAAGCTTTCTTT,CASSLDFGVNTEAFF
TRBV5-4,TRBJ2-7,few,-,TGTGCCAGCAGCACCGACCTCCAGGAGAGCGAGCAGTACTTC,CASSTDLQESEQYF
TRBV10-3,TRBJ2-7,few,TRBD2,TGTGCCATCACCGATCCGGGACTAGCGGGGGGTATCACCTACGAGCAGTACTTC,CAITDPGLAGGITYEQYF
TRBV30,TRBJ2-2,few,TRBD2,TGTGCCTGGACCCGACTAGCCCCAACATCCACCGGGGAGCTGTTTTTT,CAWTRLAPTSTGELFF
TRBV11-2,TRBJ2-7,few,TRBD2,TGTGCCAGCAGCTTAGGGGGACTAGCGGGAGGCCCCTCCTACGAGCAGTACTTC,CASSLGGLAGGPSYEQYF
TRBV12-3/TRBV12-4,TRBJ1-2,-,-,TGTGCCAGCAGTTTCACCGGGACGGCTAAAAGGGGCTACACCTTC,CASSFTGTAKRGYTF
TRBV5-1,TRBJ2-5,-,-,TGCGCCAGCAGCTTTCAGGGCCAAGAGACCCAGTACTTC,CASSFQGQETQYF
TRBV11-3,TRBJ2-3,-,-,TGTGCCAGCAGCAGGGCAGGACCTTTAGATACGCAGTATTTT,CASSRAGPLDTQYF
TRBV7-3,TRBJ1-1,few,TRBD1,TGTGCCAGCAGTCCTGGGACAGGGGGCAAAACTGAAGCTTTCTTT,CASSPGTGGKTEAFF
TRBV5-1,TRBJ1-1,-,TRBD1,TGCGCCAGCAGCTTGGCCGGGAAGGGGGCTATTAACACTGAAGCTTTCTTT,CASSLAGKGAINTEAFF
TRBV20-1,TRBJ2-3,few,TRBD2,TGCAGTGCTAGGGTGGGACTAGCGAGGAATACGCAGTATTTT,CSARVGLARNTQYF
TRBV25-1,TRBJ2-3,-,-,TGTGCCAGCAGTGAATCGCTCAGGGGGGTTTCAGATACGCAGTATTTT,CASSESLRGVSDTQYF
TRBV10-2,TRBJ2-3,-,TRBD2,TGCGCCAGCAGAAGACTAGCCGGAGACACAGATACGCAGTATTTT,CASRRLAGDTDTQYF
TRBV29-1,TRBJ1-5,-,TRBD1,TGCAGCGCAGGACAGGGTAGCAATCAGCCCCAGCATTTT,CSAGQGSNQPQHF
TRBV12-3/TRBV12-4,TRBJ2-3,-,-,TGTGCCAGCAGCCGAAGGGGGGCCCACACCGGGGATACGCAGTATTTT,CASSRRGAHTGDTQYF
TRBV20-1,TRBJ1-2,once,TRBD1,TGCAGTGCCCCAATCCCGACAGGGCTCTATGGCTACACCTTC,CSAPIPTGLYGYTF
TRBV5-1,TRBJ2-5,-,TRBD1,TGCGCCAGCAGCTTGGCCGCTACAGGGGTATTGGAGACCCAGTACTTC,CASSLAATGVLETQYF
TRBV20-1,TRBJ2-2,-,TRBD2,TGCAGTGCTAGAGCTACTAGCGGGGGAAACACCGGGGAGCTGTTTTTT,CSARATSGGNTGELFF
TRBV13,TRBJ2-2,many,TRBD1,TGTGCCAGCAGCTCGACAGGGAGCACCGGGGAGCTGTTTTTT,CASSSTGSTGELFF
TRBV2,TRBJ2-2,few,-,TGTGCCAGCAAACTCAGCCCTCACACCGGGGAGCTGTTTTTT,CASKLSPHTGELFF
TRBV4-1,TRBJ1-1,-,-,TGCGCCAGCAGCCAAGGGGCGGCCAGACTGAACACTGAAGCTTTCTTT,CASSQGAARLNTEAFF
TRBV7-9,TRBJ1-1,few,-,TGTGCCAGCATCGGAGAGAACACTGAAGCTTTCTTT,CASIGENTEAFF
TRBV7-9,TRBJ2-1,-,-,TGTGCCAGCAGCTCCTTCAGCCTTTCCTACAATGAGCAGTTCTTC,CASSSFSLSYNEQFF
TRBV7-3,TRBJ2-7,once,TRBD1,TGTGCCAGCAGCTTAACGGGGGACAGCGAGCAGTACTTC,CASSLTGDSEQYF
TRBV6-2/TRBV6-3,TRBJ1-1,-,-,TGTGCCAGCGTGGGGAACGGGGACACTGAAGCTTTCTTT,CASVGNGDTEAFF
TRBV9,TRBJ1-1,few,-,TGTGCCAGCAGCCCTGCGGGCGTTGGGGCCAGCCAAATGAACACTGAAGCTTTCTTT,CASSPAGVGASQMNTEAFF
TRBV7-9,TRBJ2-1,few,-,TGTGCCAGCAGCTTTGGGATCGATGAGCAGTTCTTC,CASSFGIDEQFF
TRBV5-1,TRBJ2-7,few,-,TGCGCCAGCAGCTCAGGTGGAGTTCAGGGAGGCGAGCAGTACTTC,CASSSGGVQGGEQYF